Listed below are T cell receptor beta chains from one sample, sequenced in a study of PD-1 blockade in classical Hodgkin lymphoma. Only in-frame clones appear in the TCRdb table, and some are missing; sequencing was by immunoSEQ multiplex PCR. This table has 35,000 to 45,000 clones, about nine tenths appearing once. The sample consisted of peripheral blood mononuclear cells (PBMCs), taken at baseline. The receptors originated from a human donor with classical Hodgkin lymphoma. CDR3s include the opening cysteine and the closing phenylalanine or tryptophan. The D gene is left open where the match is weak. Clone size is stated in some rows and not others, as once, few, many or a class when expanded.

d_gene	v_gene	j_gene	abundance	CDR3aa	CDR3nt
NA	TRBV5-1	TRBJ1-3	NA	CASSPGTSGNTIYF	TGCGCCAGCAGCCCCGGGACCTCTGGAAACACCATATATTTT
NA	TRBV4-3	TRBJ2-2	NA	CASSQSRDPTGELFF	TGCGCCAGCAGCCAATCGCGGGACCCCACCGGGGAGCTGTTTTTT
NA	TRBV6-6	TRBJ1-2	NA	CASSYSPEHGYTF	TGTGCCAGCAGTTACTCGCCTGAGCATGGCTACACCTTC
NA	TRBV11-2	TRBJ1-5	NA	CASSLGPIRGNQPQHF	TGTGCCAGCAGCTTGGGCCCCATAAGGGGCAATCAGCCCCAGCATTTT
TRBD1	TRBV5-1	TRBJ1-2	NA	CASSSGQGGLYGYTF	TGCGCCAGCAGCTCCGGACAGGGAGGGCTATATGGCTACACCTTC
TRBD1	TRBV27	TRBJ2-1	NA	CASRLIQGNEQFF	TGTGCCAGCAGACTGATACAGGGGAATGAGCAGTTCTTC
NA	TRBV19	TRBJ2-3	NA	CASSPTGEGDTQYF	TGTGCCAGTAGCCCAACAGGGGAGGGAGATACGCAGTATTTT
NA	TRBV28	TRBJ2-4	NA	CASSLPGPANIQYF	TGTGCCAGCAGTTTACCGGGCCCCGCAAACATTCAGTACTTC
NA	TRBV21-1	TRBJ2-7	NA	CASTGTGVSYEQYF	TGTGCCAGCACCGGGACAGGTGTCTCCTACGAGCAGTACTTC
NA	TRBV6-6	TRBJ1-2	NA	CASSYDPTRFYGYTF	TGTGCCAGCAGTTACGACCCTACACGATTCTATGGCTACACCTTC
NA	TRBV5-6	TRBJ2-3	NA	CASSTLGEGDTDTQYF	TGTGCCAGCAGCACACTTGGGGAGGGGGACACAGATACGCAGTATTTT
NA	TRBV13	TRBJ2-5	NA	CASSPYSSYQETQYF	TGTGCCAGCAGCCCCTATTCTTCGTACCAAGAGACCCAGTACTTC
TRBD1	TRBV7-2	TRBJ1-5	few	CASSLAGQGYQPQHF	TGTGCCAGCAGCTTAGCAGGACAGGGGTATCAGCCCCAGCATTTT
TRBD2	TRBV5-1	TRBJ2-5	NA	CASSFESGAQETQYF	TGCGCCAGCAGCTTCGAGAGCGGGGCCCAAGAGACCCAGTACTTC
TRBD1	TRBV19	TRBJ2-3	few	CASKGTGKTDTQYF	TGTGCCAGTAAGGGGACAGGGAAGACAGATACGCAGTATTTT
NA	TRBV18	TRBJ2-7	NA	CASSDQQGGTYEQYF	TGTGCCAGCTCAGACCAACAGGGGGGGACTTACGAGCAGTACTTC
NA	TRBV5-4	TRBJ2-7	NA	CASSLDPGGEQYF	TGTGCCAGCAGCTTGGACCCCGGGGGCGAGCAGTACTTC
NA	TRBV9	TRBJ2-3	NA	CASSVGTLPSTDTQYF	TGTGCCAGCAGCGTAGGAACACTCCCTAGCACAGATACGCAGTATTTT
NA	TRBV6-5	TRBJ2-5	NA	CASSEIWGPETQYF	TGTGCCAGCAGTGAAATTTGGGGACCGGAGACCCAGTACTTC
TRBD2	TRBV7-9	TRBJ2-3	NA	CASSWGLSDTQYF	TGTGCCAGCAGCTGGGGACTATCAGATACGCAGTATTTT
NA	TRBV7-9	TRBJ2-2	once	CASPQGVNTGELFF	TGTGCCAGCCCTCAGGGAGTCAACACCGGGGAGCTGTTTTTT
NA	TRBV2	TRBJ1-1	NA	CASSERPFSFTEAFF	TGTGCCAGCAGTGAAAGGCCATTCTCCTTCACTGAAGCTTTCTTT
NA	TRBV5-4	TRBJ2-3	NA	CASSLEKGTDTQYF	TGTGCCAGCAGCTTGGAGAAAGGCACAGATACGCAGTATTTT
NA	TRBV18	TRBJ2-5	few	CASSLVVYQETQYF	TGTGCCAGCTCACTGGTCGTATACCAAGAGACCCAGTACTTC
NA	TRBV25-1	TRBJ2-3	NA	CASSPRGVGTDTQYF	TGTGCCAGCAGTCCCAGGGGCGTAGGCACAGATACGCAGTATTTT
TRBD1	TRBV7-9	TRBJ2-3	NA	CASSLGQGMTQYF	TGTGCCAGCAGCTTAGGACAGGGTATGACGCAGTATTTT
NA	TRBV7-2	TRBJ2-1	few	CASSLALPSSYNEQFF	TGTGCCAGCAGCTTAGCCCTCCCGAGCTCCTACAATGAGCAGTTCTTC
NA	TRBV7-8	TRBJ2-5	NA	CASSLVRRRTRQETQYF	TGTGCCAGCAGCTTAGTTCGCAGAAGGACCCGCCAAGAGACCCAGTACTTC
NA	TRBV9	TRBJ2-3	once	CASSPGGIHTDTQYF	TGTGCCAGCAGCCCAGGAGGAATCCACACAGATACGCAGTATTTT
NA	TRBV6-5	TRBJ2-1	NA	CATSTVRGRIDEQFF	TGTGCCACTTCTACCGTCAGGGGCCGGATCGATGAGCAGTTCTTC
NA	TRBV19	TRBJ1-2	NA	CASSIGYPGSDGYTF	TGTGCCAGTAGTATAGGGTATCCAGGAAGCGATGGCTACACCTTC
NA	TRBV2	TRBJ1-5	NA	CASSENRGNQPQHF	TGTGCCAGCAGTGAGAACAGGGGCAATCAGCCCCAGCATTTT
TRBD2	TRBV14	TRBJ2-1	NA	CASSQGGSYNEQFF	TGTGCCAGCAGCCAAGGCGGGAGTTACAATGAGCAGTTCTTC
TRBD1	TRBV5-1	TRBJ2-7	NA	CASSSTGNEQYF	TGCGCCAGCAGCTCGACAGGGAACGAGCAGTACTTC
TRBD2	TRBV6-1	TRBJ2-7	NA	CASSDGPLAGLYEQYF	TGTGCCAGCAGTGATGGGCCGCTAGCGGGTCTCTACGAGCAGTACTTC
TRBD1	TRBV10-3	TRBJ1-5	NA	CAISRQGSNQPQHF	TGTGCCATCAGCAGACAGGGTAGCAATCAGCCCCAGCATTTT
NA	TRBV11-3	TRBJ2-3	NA	CASSLGPSTDTQYF	TGTGCCAGCAGCTTAGGTCCCTCCACAGATACGCAGTATTTT
NA	TRBV4-1	TRBJ1-5	NA	CASSQDGPNQPQHF	TGCGCCAGCAGCCAAGACGGGCCCAATCAGCCCCAGCATTTT
NA	TRBV10-3	TRBJ2-7	NA	CAISETVYEQYF	TGTGCCATCAGTGAGACAGTCTACGAGCAGTACTTC
NA	TRBV7-2	TRBJ2-1	NA	CASSPQGSSYNEQFF	TGTGCCAGCAGCCCCCAGGGGAGCTCCTACAATGAGCAGTTCTTC
NA	TRBV5-6	TRBJ1-2	NA	CASSLGTHTWGYTF	TGTGCCAGCAGCTTGGGGACTCACACATGGGGCTACACCTTC
NA	TRBV28	TRBJ1-2	NA	CASSNVGRANGYTF	TGTGCCAGCAGTAACGTAGGCAGGGCAAATGGCTACACCTTC
NA	TRBV5-4	TRBJ2-7	NA	CASSPGVGGQAPYEQYF	TGTGCCAGCAGCCCAGGCGTGGGGGGCCAGGCCCCCTACGAGCAGTACTTC